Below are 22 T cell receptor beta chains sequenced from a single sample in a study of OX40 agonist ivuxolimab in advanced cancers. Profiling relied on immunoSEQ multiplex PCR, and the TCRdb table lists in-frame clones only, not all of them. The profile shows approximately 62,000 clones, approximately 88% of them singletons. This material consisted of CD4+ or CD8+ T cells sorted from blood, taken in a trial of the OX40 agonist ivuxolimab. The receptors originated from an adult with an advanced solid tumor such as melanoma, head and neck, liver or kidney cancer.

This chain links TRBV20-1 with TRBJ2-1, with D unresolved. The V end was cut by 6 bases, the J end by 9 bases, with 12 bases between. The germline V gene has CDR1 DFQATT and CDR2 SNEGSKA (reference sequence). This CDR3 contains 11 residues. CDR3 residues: CSARGEVEQFF. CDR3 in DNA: TGCAGTGCCCGCGGTGAGGTTGAGCAGTTCTTC.

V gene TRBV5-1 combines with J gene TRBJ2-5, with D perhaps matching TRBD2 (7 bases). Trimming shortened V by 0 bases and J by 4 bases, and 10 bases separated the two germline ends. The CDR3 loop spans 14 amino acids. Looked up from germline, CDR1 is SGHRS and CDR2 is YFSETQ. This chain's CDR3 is CASSLEGGRETQYF. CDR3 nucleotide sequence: TGCGCCAGCAGCTTGGAGGGGGGGCGAGAGACCCAGTACTTC.

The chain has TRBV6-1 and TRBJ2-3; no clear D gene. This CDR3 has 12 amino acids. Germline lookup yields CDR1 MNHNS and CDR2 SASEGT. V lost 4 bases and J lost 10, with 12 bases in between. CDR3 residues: CASSVFTKAQYF. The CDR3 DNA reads TGTGCCAGCAGTGTCTTCACGAAGGCGCAGTATTTT.

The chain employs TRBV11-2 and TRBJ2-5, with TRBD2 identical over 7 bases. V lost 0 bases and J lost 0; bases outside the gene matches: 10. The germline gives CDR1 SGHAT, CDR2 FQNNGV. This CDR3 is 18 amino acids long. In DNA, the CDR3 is TGTGCCAGCAGCTTAGATGGGGCGGCTAGCGGAAACCAAGAGACCCAGTACTTC. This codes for CASSLDGAASGNQETQYF. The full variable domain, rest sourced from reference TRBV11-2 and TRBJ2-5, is EAGVAQSPRYKIIEKRQSVAFWCNPISGHATLYWYQQILGQGPKLLIQFQNNGVVDDSQLPKDRFSAERLKGVDSTLKIQPAKLEDSAVYLCASSLDGAASGNQETQYFGPGTRLLVL.

CDR3: CASSIKRGGLLRGNTEAFF. DNA for the CDR3: TGTGCCAGTAGTATAAAGAGGGGAGGACTCCTAAGGGGGAACACTGAAGCTTTCTTT. The V gene is TRBV19, the J gene TRBJ1-1, with a weak D call TRBD1 (5 bases). Germline CDR1 LNHDA, CDR2 SQIVND (reference sequence). V lost 2 bases to trimming and J lost 1 base, with 23 bases between them. The CDR3 is made up of 19 amino acids.

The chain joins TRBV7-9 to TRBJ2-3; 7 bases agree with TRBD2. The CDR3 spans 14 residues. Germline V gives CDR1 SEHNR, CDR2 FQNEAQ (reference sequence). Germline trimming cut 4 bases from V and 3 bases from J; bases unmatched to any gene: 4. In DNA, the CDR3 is TGTGCCAGCAGCTCTTTCGGGGGGACAGATACGCAGTATTTT. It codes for CASSSFGGTDTQYF.

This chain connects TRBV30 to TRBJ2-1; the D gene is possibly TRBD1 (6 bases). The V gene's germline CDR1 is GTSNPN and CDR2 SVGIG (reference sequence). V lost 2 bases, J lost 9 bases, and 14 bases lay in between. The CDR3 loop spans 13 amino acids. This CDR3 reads CAWSKDRLAEQFF. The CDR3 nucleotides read TGTGCCTGGAGTAAGGACAGACTTGCTGAGCAGTTCTTC.

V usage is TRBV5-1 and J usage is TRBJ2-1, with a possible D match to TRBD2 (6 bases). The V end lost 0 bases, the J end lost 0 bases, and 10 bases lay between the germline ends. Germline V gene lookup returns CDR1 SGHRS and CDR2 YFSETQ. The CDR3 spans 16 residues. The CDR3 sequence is CASSLDAGSSYNEQFF. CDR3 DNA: TGCGCCAGCAGCTTGGATGCGGGGAGCTCCTACAATGAGCAGTTCTTC.

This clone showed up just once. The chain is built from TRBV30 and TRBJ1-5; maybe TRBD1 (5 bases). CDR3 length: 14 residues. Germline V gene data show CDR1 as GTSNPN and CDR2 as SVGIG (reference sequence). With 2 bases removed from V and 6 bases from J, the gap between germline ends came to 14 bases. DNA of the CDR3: TGTGCCTGGAGTTCCTCCAGGGCGGGTCAGCCCCAGCATTTT. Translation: CAWSSSRAGQPQHF.

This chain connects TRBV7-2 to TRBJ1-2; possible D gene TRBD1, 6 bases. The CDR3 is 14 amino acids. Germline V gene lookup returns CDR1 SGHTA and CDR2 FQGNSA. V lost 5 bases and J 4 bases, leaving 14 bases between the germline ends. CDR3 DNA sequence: TGTGCCAGCAGCATCAACAGGGAAAGCTATGGCTACACCTTC. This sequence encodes CASSINRESYGYTF.

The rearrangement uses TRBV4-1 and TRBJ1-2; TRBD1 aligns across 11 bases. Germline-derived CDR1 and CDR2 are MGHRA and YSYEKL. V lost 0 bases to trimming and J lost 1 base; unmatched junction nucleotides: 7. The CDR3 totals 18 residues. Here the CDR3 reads CASSQDSGQGAGNYGYTF. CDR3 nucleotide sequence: TGCGCCAGCAGCCAAGATTCAGGACAGGGGGCGGGTAACTATGGCTACACCTTC.

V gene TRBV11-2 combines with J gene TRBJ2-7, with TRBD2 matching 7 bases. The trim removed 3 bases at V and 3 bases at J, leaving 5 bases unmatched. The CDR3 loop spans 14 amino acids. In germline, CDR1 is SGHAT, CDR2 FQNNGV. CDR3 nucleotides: TGTGCCAGCAGCTTGAGCGGGGCTCTCTACGAGCAGTACTTC. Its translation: CASSLSGALYEQYF.

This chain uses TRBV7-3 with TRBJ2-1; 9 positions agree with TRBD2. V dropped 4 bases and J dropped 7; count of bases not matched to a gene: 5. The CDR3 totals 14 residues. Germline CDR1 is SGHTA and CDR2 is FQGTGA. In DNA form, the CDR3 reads TGTGCCAGCAGCTCGGGACTAGCAACAAATGAGCAGTTCTTC. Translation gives CASSSGLATNEQFF.

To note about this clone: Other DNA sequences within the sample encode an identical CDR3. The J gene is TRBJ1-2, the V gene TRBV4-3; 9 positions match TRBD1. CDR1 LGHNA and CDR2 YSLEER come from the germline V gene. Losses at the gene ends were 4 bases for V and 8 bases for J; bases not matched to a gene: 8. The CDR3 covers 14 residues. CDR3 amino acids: CASSPSDRGWGYTF. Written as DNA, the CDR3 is TGCGCCAGCAGCCCCTCGGACAGGGGATGGGGCTACACCTTC.

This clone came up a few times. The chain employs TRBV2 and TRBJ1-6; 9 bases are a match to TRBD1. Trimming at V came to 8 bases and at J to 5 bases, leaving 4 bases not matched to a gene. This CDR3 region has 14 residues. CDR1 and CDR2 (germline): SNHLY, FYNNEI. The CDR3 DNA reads TGTGCCAGCGACCGGGACAGGGATAATTCACCCCTCCACTTT. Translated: CASDRDRDNSPLHF. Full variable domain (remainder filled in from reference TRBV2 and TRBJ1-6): EPEVTQTPSHQVTQMGQEVILRCVPISNHLYFYWYRQILGQKVEFLVSFYNNEISEKSEIFDDQFSVERPDGSNFTLKIRSTKLEDSAMYFCASDRDRDNSPLHFGNGTRLTVT.

CDR3 amino acids: CASSVAPSPETQYF. For the CDR3, the DNA is TGTGCCAGCAGCGTAGCCCCCAGTCCGGAGACCCAGTACTTC. The chain carries TRBV9 and TRBJ2-5; the D is unclear. There are 14 residues in the CDR3. Germline CDR1 reads SGDLS; CDR2 reads YYNGEE. With 0 bases removed from V and 5 bases from J, the gap between germline ends came to 11 bases.

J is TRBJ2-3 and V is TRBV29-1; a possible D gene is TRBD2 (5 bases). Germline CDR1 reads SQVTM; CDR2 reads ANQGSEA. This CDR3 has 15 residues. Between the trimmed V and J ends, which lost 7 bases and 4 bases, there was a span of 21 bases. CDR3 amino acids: CSGLIRGEGPDTQYF. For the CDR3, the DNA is TGCAGCGGACTGATCCGGGGTGAAGGCCCAGATACGCAGTATTTT.

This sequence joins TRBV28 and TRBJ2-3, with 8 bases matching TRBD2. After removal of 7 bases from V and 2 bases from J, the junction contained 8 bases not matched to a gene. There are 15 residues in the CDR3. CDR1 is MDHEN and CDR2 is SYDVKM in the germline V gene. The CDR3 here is CASKISRGDTDTQYF. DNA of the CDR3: TGTGCCAGCAAAATATCGCGGGGGGACACAGATACGCAGTATTTT.

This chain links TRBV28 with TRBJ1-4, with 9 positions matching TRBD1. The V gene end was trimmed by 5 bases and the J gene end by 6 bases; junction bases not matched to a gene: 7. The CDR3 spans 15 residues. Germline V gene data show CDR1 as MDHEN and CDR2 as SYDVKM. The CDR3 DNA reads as TGTGCCAGCAGTCTTACAGGGGGCGCGTATGAAAAACTGTTTTTT. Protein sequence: CASSLTGGAYEKLFF. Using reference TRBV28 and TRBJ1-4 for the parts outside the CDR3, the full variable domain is DVKVTQSSRYLVKRTGEKVFLECVQDMDHENMFWYRQDPGLGLRLIYFSYDVKMKEKGDIPEGYSVSREKKERFSLILESASTNQTSMYLCASSLTGGAYEKLFFGSGTQLSVL.

CDR3 nucleotide sequence: TGTGCCAGCATTATTGGGGAGACCCAGTACTTC. This gives the protein CASIIGETQYF. The rearrangement joins TRBV28 to TRBJ2-5; D is unclear. The length of the CDR3 is 11 residues. Germline V gene sequence: CDR1 MDHEN, CDR2 SYDVKM. V shed 7 bases and J shed 5 bases, with 8 bases lying between them.

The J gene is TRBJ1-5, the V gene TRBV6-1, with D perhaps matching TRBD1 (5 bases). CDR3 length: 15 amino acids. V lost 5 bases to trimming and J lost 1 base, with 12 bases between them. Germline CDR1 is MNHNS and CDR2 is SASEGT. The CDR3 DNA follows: TGTGCCAGCAGTATGCGCAGGGTCAGCAATCAGCCCCAGCATTTT. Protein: CASSMRRVSNQPQHF.

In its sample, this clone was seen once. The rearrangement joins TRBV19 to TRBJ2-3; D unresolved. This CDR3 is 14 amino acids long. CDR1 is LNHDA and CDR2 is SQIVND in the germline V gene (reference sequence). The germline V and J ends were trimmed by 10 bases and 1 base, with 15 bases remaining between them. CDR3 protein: CATSSSAGTDTQYF. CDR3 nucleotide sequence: TGTGCCACCAGCAGTTCCGCCGGCACAGATACGCAGTATTTT.